These 20 T cell receptor beta chains were all obtained from the same sample, sequenced in a study of blood T cell repertoires in COVID-19. TCRdb's table, derived via immunoSEQ multiplex PCR, lists solely in-frame clones and lacks some. This repertoire shows about 90,000 clones, 80% to 85% found once; its top ten account for approximately 31%. Sequenced: peripheral blood. The source of these receptors is an elderly woman with active or convalescent COVID-19.

The rearrangement joins TRBV7-2 to TRBJ1-4; the match to TRBD1 covers 9 bases. Germline V CDR1 and CDR2: SGHTA, FQGNSA. The V segment lost 5 bases and the J segment 8 bases; nucleotides outside the gene matches: 9. The CDR3 is 15 amino acids. CDR3: CASSPNRGRREKLFF. The CDR3 nucleotides are TGTGCCAGCAGCCCCAACAGGGGGCGTCGAGAAAAACTGTTTTTT.

This chain uses TRBV19 with TRBJ2-2; the D gene is possibly TRBD1 (6 bases). V was pared by 4 bases and J by 0 bases, with 6 bases between. The CDR3 runs to 14 residues. Germline assignment: CDR1 LNHDA and CDR2 SQIVND (reference sequence). CDR3 DNA sequence: TGTGCCAGTAGTAGGGGGCCGAACACCGGGGAGCTGTTTTTT. As protein: CASSRGPNTGELFF. The full variable domain, rest sourced from reference TRBV19 and TRBJ2-2, is DGGITQSPKYLFRKEGQNVTLSCEQNLNHDAMYWYRQDPGQGLRLIYYSQIVNDFQKGDIAEGYSVSREKKESFPLTVTSAQKNPTAFYLCASSRGPNTGELFFGEGSRLTVL.

The chain uses TRBV30 and TRBJ2-3, with a weak D call TRBD2 (7 bases). This CDR3 is 16 amino acids long. Trimming took 3 bases from V and 6 from J, leaving 22 bases between them. CDR1 is GTSNPN, CDR2 SVGIG, per germline (reference sequence). The CDR3 region is CAWRRGLARLGDTQYF. The CDR3 DNA follows: TGTGCCTGGAGGCGGGGGCTAGCGAGACTTGGCGATACGCAGTATTTT.

V and J are TRBV29-1 and TRBJ2-2; 11 bases align to TRBD2. Per germline, CDR1 SQVTM and CDR2 ANQGSEA. V trimming: 4 bases; J trimming: 5 bases; junction bases outside the gene matches: 0. This CDR3 region has 13 residues. The CDR3 reads CSVGTSGTGELFF. The DNA for the CDR3 is TGCAGCGTTGGGACTAGCGGGACCGGGGAGCTGTTTTTT.

The chain joins TRBV9 to TRBJ2-3; 10 bases match TRBD2. Germline-derived CDR1 and CDR2 are SGDLS and YYNGEE. CDR3 length equals 15 residues. The junction had 4 bases not matched to a gene; V was cut back by 0 bases and J by 6 bases. CDR3 in amino acids: CASSVVPSGSDTQYF. The CDR3 nucleotides read TGTGCCAGCAGCGTAGTGCCTAGCGGGAGTGATACGCAGTATTTT.

Written as DNA, the CDR3 is TGTGCCAGCAGCGTAGGCTTACCGGGACAGCGGTGGACTGAAGCTTTCTTT. Translation gives CASSVGLPGQRWTEAFF. The chain recombines TRBV9 with TRBJ1-1; 7 nucleotides agree with TRBD1. CDR1 is SGDLS and CDR2 is YYNGEE in the germline V gene. After removal of 0 bases from V and 5 bases from J, the junction contained 13 bases not matched to a gene. CDR3 size: 17 residues.

J is TRBJ2-5 and V is TRBV4-1; 8 bases map to TRBD2. CDR3 length equals 16 residues. J was trimmed by 5 bases and V by 1 base; bases with no gene match: 9. Germline V CDR1 and CDR2: MGHRA, YSYEKL. CDR3 loop: CASSQGSGGGGETQYF. The CDR3 DNA is TGCGCCAGCAGCCAAGGGAGCGGGGGAGGTGGGGAGACCCAGTACTTC.

This chain links TRBV28 with TRBJ2-7; D may be TRBD1 (6 bases). CDR3 length equals 13 residues. CDR1 is MDHEN, CDR2 SYDVKM, per germline. V lost 6 bases, J lost 4 bases, and 13 bases lay in between. As DNA, the CDR3 is TGTGCCAGCAGACCAACAGGGACGTACGAGCAGTACTTC. It encodes CASRPTGTYEQYF.

The V gene is TRBV19, the J gene TRBJ1-1; possible D gene TRBD1, 5 bases. Germline values: CDR1 LNHDA, CDR2 SQIVND (reference sequence). The CDR3 has 14 amino acids. V shed 4 bases and J shed 1 base, with 10 bases lying between them. CDR3 in DNA: TGTGCCAGTAGTACGCGGACACCGAACACTGAAGCTTTCTTT. It yields the protein CASSTRTPNTEAFF.

V usage is TRBV6-6 and J usage is TRBJ2-7; 8 nucleotides line up with TRBD2. The CDR3 has 15 residues. V was pared by 6 bases and J by 0 bases, with 7 bases of the junction left unmatched. In germline, CDR1 is MNHNY, CDR2 SVGAGI (reference sequence). The DNA for the CDR3 is TGTGCCAGCAGACCCCAGCGGGGGAGCTCCTACGAGCAGTACTTC. Translation: CASRPQRGSSYEQYF.

V is TRBV6-5 and J is TRBJ1-3; maybe TRBD1 (5 bases). In germline, CDR1 is MNHEY, CDR2 SVGAGI. This CDR3 region has 15 residues. Trimming shortened V by 6 bases and J by 0 bases, and 12 bases separated the two germline ends. In nucleotides, the CDR3 is TGTGCCAGCAGCCCCGCGGGGGGCTCTGGAAACACCATATATTTT. This gives the protein CASSPAGGSGNTIYF.

The chain has TRBV19 and TRBJ2-3; 9 bases are shared with TRBD1. Per the germline V gene, CDR1 is LNHDA and CDR2 is SQIVND (reference sequence). The CDR3 length is 15 residues. Unmatched junction bases numbered 9, after V lost 5 bases and J lost 6 bases. CDR3 nucleotides: TGTGCCAGTAGTCCCGGGACAGGGTTCCCGGATACGCAGTATTTT. Translated, it gives CASSPGTGFPDTQYF.

The chain carries TRBV4-1 and TRBJ1-4; possible D gene TRBD1, 5 bases. Trimming left V 3 bases short and J 1 base short, with 9 bases between. Germline V gene lookup returns CDR1 MGHRA and CDR2 YSYEKL. This CDR3 is built from 15 residues. The DNA for the CDR3 is TGCGCCAGCAGCCACGGGGGTGTAACTAATGAAAAACTGTTTTTT. Protein sequence: CASSHGGVTNEKLFF.

The chain has TRBV9 and TRBJ1-6; TRBD1 agrees at 7 bases. With V trimmed by 4 bases and J by 10 bases, 8 bases remained unmatched. Germline V CDR1 and CDR2: SGDLS, YYNGEE. The CDR3 is made up of 14 amino acids. The CDR3 loop is CASSPRQGNSPLHF. Written as DNA, the CDR3 is TGTGCCAGCAGCCCACGACAGGGTAACTCACCCCTCCACTTT.

This chain joins TRBV5-4 and TRBJ2-3; 8 nucleotides align to TRBD2. The CDR3 sequence is 16 residues long. Germline V gene lookup returns CDR1 SGHNT and CDR2 YYREEE (reference sequence). V was clipped by 0 bases and J by 1 base; unmatched bases: 4. Here the CDR3 DNA reads TGTGCCAGCAGCTTGGAAGCGCGGGGGGGCACAGATACGCAGTATTTT. Protein product: CASSLEARGGTDTQYF. The full variable domain, with the rest looked up from reference TRBV5-4 and TRBJ2-3, is ETGVTQSPTHLIKTRGQQVTLRCSSQSGHNTVSWYQQALGQGPQFIFQYYREEENGRGNFPPRFSGLQFPNYSSELNVNALELDDSALYLCASSLEARGGTDTQYFGPGTRLTVL.

Only a few counts were recorded for this clone. The chain is built from TRBV5-5 and TRBJ2-2; 7 bases fit TRBD2. Germline V CDR1 and CDR2: SGHKS, YYEKEE (reference sequence). V lost 2 bases and J lost 3; bases outside the gene matches: 10. This CDR3 region has 17 residues. CDR3: CASSLLATRGDTGELFF. CDR3 coding DNA: TGTGCCAGCAGCTTACTGGCTACACGGGGGGACACCGGGGAGCTGTTTTTT. Using reference TRBV5-5 and TRBJ2-2 for the parts outside the CDR3, the full variable domain is DAGVTQSPTHLIKTRGQQVTLRCSPISGHKSVSWYQQVLGQGPQFIFQYYEKEERGRGNFPDRFSARQFPNYSSELNVNALLLGDSALYLCASSLLATRGDTGELFFGEGSRLTVL.

The V call is TRBV5-5, the J call TRBJ2-7; 13 nucleotides agree with TRBD2. The CDR3 contains 18 residues. Germline CDR1 is SGHKS and CDR2 is YYEKEE (reference sequence). Trimming cost V 0 bases and J 2 bases; bases outside gene matches: 8. DNA for the CDR3: TGTGCCAGCAGCTTGGCCCACTCTACTAGCGGGAGGGCCTACGAGCAGTACTTC. It specifies CASSLAHSTSGRAYEQYF.

V and J are TRBV5-1 and TRBJ1-3, with D unresolved. Between the trimmed V and J ends, which lost 5 bases and 0 bases, there was a span of 9 bases. The CDR3 is 14 amino acids. Germline CDR1 SGHRS, CDR2 YFSETQ. CDR3 nucleotide sequence: TGCGCCAGCAGTTCAGACTACTCTGGAAACACCATATATTTT. Translated, it gives CASSSDYSGNTIYF. Using reference TRBV5-1 and TRBJ1-3 for the parts outside the CDR3, the full variable domain is KAGVTQTPRYLIKTRGQQVTLSCSPISGHRSVSWYQQTPGQGLQFLFEYFSETQRNKGNFPGRFSGRQFSNSRSEMNVSTLELGDSALYLCASSSDYSGNTIYFGEGSWLTVV.

V gene TRBV19 combines with J gene TRBJ1-2; TRBD1 agrees at 7 bases. CDR3 length equals 16 residues. Germline V gene data show CDR1 as LNHDA and CDR2 as SQIVND (reference sequence). V lost 5 bases, J lost 3 bases, and 12 bases stayed unmatched. The CDR3 DNA reads TGTGCCAGTAGTCTCTACTCGACAGGGATTGACTATGGCTACACCTTC. Translated: CASSLYSTGIDYGYTF.

The rearrangement joins TRBV19 to TRBJ1-2, with 7 bases that match TRBD1. The CDR3 is made up of 13 amino acids. The germline V gene has CDR1 LNHDA and CDR2 SQIVND (reference sequence). Trimming cost V 3 bases and J 7 bases; bases outside gene matches: 5. The DNA of the CDR3 is TGTGCCAGTAGTATTGAGGGGGCGACTGGCTACACCTTC. Translating it yields CASSIEGATGYTF.